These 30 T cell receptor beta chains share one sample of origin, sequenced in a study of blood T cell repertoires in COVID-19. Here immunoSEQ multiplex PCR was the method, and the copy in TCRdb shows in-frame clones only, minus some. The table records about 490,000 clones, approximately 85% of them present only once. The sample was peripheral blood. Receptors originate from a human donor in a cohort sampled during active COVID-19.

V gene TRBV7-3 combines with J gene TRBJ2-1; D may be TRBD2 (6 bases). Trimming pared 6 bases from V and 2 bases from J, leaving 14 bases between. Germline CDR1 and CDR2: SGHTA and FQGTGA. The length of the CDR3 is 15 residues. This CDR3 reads CASSYTGTPYNEQFF. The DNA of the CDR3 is TGTGCCAGCAGTTATACCGGGACTCCCTACAATGAGCAGTTCTTC.

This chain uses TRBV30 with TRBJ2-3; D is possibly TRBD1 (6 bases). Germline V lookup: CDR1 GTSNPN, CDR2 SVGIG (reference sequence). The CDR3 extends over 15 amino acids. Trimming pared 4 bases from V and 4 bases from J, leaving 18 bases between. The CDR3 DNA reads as TGTGCCTGGATGCGGACAGTCACGCTGGCAGATACGCAGTATTTT. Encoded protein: CAWMRTVTLADTQYF.

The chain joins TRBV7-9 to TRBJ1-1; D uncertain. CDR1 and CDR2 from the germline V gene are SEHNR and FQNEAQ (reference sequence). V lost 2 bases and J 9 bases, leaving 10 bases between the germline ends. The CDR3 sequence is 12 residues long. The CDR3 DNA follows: TGTGCCAGCAGCTTACTGGGCCAGCAAGCTTTCTTT. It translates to CASSLLGQQAFF.

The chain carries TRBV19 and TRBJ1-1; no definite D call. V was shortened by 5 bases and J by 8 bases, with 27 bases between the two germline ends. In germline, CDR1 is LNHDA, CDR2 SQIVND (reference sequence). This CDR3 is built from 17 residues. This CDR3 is CASSPTRATMNAKEAFF. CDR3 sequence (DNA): TGTGCCAGTAGTCCGACGCGGGCCACGATGAACGCAAAAGAAGCTTTCTTT.

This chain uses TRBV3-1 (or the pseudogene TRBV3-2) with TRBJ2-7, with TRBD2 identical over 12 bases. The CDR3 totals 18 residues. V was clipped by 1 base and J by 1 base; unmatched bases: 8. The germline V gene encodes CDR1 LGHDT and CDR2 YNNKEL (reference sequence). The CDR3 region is CASSQVSPGLAGSYEQYF. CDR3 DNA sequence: TGTGCCAGCAGCCAAGTTTCTCCGGGACTAGCGGGTTCCTACGAGCAGTACTTC.

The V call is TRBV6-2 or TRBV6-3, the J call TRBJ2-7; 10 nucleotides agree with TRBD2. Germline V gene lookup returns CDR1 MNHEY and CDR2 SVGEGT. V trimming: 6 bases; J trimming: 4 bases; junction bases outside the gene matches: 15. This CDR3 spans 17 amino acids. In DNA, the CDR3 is TGTGCCAGCAGCCAAGAGGGGGGGCGGACTAGCGGTTACGAGCAGTACTTC. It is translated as CASSQEGGRTSGYEQYF.

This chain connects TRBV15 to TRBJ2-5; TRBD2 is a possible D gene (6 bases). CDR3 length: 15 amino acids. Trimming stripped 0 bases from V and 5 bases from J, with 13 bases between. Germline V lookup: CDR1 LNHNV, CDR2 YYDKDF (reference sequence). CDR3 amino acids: CATSRDGASGETQYF. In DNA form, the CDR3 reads TGTGCCACCAGCAGAGATGGAGCGAGCGGGGAGACCCAGTACTTC.

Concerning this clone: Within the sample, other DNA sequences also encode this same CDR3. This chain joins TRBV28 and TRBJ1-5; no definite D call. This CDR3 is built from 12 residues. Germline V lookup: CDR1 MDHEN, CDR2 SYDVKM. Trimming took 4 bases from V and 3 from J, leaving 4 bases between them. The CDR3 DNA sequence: TGTGCCAGCAGTTCCCTCAATCAGCCCCAGCATTTT. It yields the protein CASSSLNQPQHF.

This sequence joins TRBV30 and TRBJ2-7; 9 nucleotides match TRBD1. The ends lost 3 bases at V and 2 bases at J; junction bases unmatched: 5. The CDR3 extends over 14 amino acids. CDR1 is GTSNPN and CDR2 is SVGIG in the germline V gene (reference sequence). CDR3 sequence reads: CAWRRTGVTYEQYF. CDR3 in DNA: TGTGCCTGGAGGAGGACAGGGGTTACCTACGAGCAGTACTTC. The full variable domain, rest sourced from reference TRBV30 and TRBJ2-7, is SQTIHQWPATLVQPVGSPLSLECTVEGTSNPNLYWYRQAAGRGLQLLFYSVGIGQISSEVPQNLSASRPQDRQFILSSKKLLLSDSGFYLCAWRRTGVTYEQYFGPGTRLTVT.

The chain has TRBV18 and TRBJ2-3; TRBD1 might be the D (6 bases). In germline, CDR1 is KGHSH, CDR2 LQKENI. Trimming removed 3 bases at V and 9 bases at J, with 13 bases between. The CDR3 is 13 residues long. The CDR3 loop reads CASSPSEDRTQYF. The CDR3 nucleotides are TGTGCCAGCTCACCCTCGGAAGACAGGACGCAGTATTTT. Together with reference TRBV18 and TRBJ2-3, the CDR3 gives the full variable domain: NAGVMQNPRHLVRRRGQEARLRCSPMKGHSHVYWYRQLPEEGLKFMVYLQKENIIDESGMPKERFSAEFPKEGPSILRIQQVVRGDSAAYFCASSPSEDRTQYFGPGTRLTVL.

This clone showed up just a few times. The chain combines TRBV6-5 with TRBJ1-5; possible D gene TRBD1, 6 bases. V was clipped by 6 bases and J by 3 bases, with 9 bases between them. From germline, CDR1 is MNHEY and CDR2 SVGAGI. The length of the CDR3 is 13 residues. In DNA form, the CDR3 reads TGTGCCAGCAGGGGACAAGTCAATCAGCCCCAGCATTTT. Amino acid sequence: CASRGQVNQPQHF.

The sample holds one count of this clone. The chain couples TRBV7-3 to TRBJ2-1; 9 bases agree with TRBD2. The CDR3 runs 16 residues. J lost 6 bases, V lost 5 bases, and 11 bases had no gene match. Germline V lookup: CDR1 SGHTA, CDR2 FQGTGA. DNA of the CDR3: TGTGCCAGCAGCCCCTTGGCAGCGGGAGGTGTCAATGAGCAGTTCTTC. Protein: CASSPLAAGGVNEQFF. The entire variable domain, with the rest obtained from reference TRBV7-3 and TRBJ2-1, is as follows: GAGVSQTPSNKVTEKGKYVELRCDPISGHTALYWYRQSLGQGPEFLIYFQGTGAADDSGLPNDRFFAVRPEGSVSTLKIQRTERGDSAVYLCASSPLAAGGVNEQFFGPGTRLTVL.

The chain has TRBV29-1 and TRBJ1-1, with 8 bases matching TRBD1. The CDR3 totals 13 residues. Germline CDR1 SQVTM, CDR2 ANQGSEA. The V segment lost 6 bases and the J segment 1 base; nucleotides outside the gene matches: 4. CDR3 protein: CSVLQGGNTEAFF. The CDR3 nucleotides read TGCAGCGTCCTACAGGGGGGGAACACTGAAGCTTTCTTT.

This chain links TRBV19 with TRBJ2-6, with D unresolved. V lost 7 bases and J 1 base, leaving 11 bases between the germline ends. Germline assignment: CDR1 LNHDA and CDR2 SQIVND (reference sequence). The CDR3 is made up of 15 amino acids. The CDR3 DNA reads TGTGCCAGTAAGGAGTCACGGTCTGGGGCCAACGTCCTGACTTTC. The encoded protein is CASKESRSGANVLTF.

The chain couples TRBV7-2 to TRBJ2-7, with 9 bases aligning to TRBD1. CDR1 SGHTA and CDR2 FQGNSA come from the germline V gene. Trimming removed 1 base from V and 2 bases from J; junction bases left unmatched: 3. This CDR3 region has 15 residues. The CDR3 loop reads CASSLGQGDTYEQYF. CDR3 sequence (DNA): TGTGCCAGCAGCTTAGGACAGGGGGACACCTACGAGCAGTACTTC.

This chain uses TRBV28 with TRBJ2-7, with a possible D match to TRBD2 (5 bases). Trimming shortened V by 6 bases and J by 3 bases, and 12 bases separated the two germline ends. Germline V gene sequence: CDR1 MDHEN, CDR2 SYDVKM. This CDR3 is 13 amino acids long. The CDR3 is CASRTQGGYEQYF. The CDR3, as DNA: TGTGCCAGCAGAACCCAAGGAGGCTACGAGCAGTACTTC.

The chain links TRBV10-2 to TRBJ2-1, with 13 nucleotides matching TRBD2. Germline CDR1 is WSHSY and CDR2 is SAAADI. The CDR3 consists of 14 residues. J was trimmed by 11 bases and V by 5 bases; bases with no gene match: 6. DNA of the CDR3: TGCGCCAGCAGTATTCTACTAGCGGGAGGGCAGCAGTTCTTC. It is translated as CASSILLAGGQQFF.

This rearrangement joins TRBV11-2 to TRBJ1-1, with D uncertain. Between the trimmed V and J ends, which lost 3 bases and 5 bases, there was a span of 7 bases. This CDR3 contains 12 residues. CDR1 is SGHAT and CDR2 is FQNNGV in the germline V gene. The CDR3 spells CASSFPVTEAFF. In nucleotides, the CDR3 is TGTGCCAGCAGCTTCCCGGTAACTGAAGCTTTCTTT.

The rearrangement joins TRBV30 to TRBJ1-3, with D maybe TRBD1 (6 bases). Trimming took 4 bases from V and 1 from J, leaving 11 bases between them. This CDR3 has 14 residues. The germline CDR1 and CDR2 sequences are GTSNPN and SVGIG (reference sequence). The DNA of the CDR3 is TGTGCCTGGAAGGTCAGGGGTTCTGGAAACACCATATATTTT. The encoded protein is CAWKVRGSGNTIYF.

This CDR3 reads CASSLGGQGFYEQYF. The DNA of the CDR3 is TGCGCCAGCAGCTTGGGCGGACAGGGGTTCTACGAGCAGTACTTC. The V and J genes are TRBV5-1 and TRBJ2-7; 9 positions match TRBD1. The germline V gene encodes CDR1 SGHRS and CDR2 YFSETQ. V trimming: 0 bases; J trimming: 3 bases; junction bases outside the gene matches: 4. The CDR3 length is 15 residues.

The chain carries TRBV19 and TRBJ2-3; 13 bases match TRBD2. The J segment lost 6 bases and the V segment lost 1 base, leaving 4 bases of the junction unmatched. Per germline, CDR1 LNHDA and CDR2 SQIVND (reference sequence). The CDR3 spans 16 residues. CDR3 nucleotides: TGTGCCAGTAGTATAGCAGGACTAGCGGGAGTCGATACGCAGTATTTT. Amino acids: CASSIAGLAGVDTQYF.

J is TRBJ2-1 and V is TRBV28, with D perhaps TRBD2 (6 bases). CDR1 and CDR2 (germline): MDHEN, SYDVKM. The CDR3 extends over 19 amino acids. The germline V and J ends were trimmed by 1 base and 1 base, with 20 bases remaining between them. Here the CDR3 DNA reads TGTGCCAGCAGTTTATTTAGGGGCCGGGGAGGTAGGTCCTACAATGAGCAGTTCTTC. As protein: CASSLFRGRGGRSYNEQFF.

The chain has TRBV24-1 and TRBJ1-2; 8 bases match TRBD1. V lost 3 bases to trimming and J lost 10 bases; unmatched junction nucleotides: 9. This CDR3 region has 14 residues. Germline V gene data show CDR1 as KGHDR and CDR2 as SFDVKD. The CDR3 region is CATSDPGTGGDYTF. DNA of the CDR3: TGTGCCACCAGTGATCCCGGGACAGGTGGGGACTACACCTTC.

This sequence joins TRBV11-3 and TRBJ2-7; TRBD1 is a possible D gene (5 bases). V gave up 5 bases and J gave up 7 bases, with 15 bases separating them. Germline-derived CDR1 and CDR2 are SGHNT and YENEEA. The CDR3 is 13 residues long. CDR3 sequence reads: CASSTRQFSEQYF. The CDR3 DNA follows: TGTGCCAGCAGCACCAGACAGTTCAGTGAGCAGTACTTC.

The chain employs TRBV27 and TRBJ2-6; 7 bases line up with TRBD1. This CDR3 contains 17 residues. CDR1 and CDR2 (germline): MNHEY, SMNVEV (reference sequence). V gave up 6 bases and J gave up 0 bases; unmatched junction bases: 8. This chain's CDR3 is CASRSGQFYSGANVLTF. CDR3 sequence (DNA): TGTGCCAGCAGATCGGGACAGTTCTACTCTGGGGCCAACGTCCTGACTTTC.

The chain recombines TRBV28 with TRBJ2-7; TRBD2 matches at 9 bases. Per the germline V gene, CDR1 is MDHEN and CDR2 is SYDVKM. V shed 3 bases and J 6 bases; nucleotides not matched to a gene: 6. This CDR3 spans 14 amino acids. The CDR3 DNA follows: TGTGCCAGCAGTTTCCTTAGCGGGAGAAGCGAGCAGTACTTC. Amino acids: CASSFLSGRSEQYF.

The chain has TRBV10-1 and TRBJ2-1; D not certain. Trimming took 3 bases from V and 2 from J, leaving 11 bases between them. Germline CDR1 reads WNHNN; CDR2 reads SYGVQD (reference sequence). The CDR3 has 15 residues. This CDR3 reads CASSDSGVAYNEQFF. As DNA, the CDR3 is TGCGCCAGCAGTGATTCCGGAGTAGCCTACAATGAGCAGTTCTTC.

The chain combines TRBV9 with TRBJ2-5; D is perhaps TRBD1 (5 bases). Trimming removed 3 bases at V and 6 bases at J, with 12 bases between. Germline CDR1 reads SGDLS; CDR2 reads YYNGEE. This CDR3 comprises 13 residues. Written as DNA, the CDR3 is TGTGCCAGCAGCGGGCAGGACACAAAGACCCAGTACTTC. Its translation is CASSGQDTKTQYF.

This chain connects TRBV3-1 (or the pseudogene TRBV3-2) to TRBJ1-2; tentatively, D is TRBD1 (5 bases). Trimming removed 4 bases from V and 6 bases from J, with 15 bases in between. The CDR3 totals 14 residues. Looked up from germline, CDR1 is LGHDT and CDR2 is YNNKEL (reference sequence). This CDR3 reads CASSLGVAGHGYTF. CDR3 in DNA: TGTGCCAGCAGCCTAGGAGTGGCAGGGCATGGCTACACCTTC.

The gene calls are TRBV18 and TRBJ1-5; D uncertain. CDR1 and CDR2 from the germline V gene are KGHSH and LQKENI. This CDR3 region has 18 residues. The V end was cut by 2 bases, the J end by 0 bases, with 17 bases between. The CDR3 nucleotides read TGTGCCAGCTCACCAAGGGCACCGGGAGATAATAGCAATCAGCCCCAGCATTTT. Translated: CASSPRAPGDNSNQPQHF.